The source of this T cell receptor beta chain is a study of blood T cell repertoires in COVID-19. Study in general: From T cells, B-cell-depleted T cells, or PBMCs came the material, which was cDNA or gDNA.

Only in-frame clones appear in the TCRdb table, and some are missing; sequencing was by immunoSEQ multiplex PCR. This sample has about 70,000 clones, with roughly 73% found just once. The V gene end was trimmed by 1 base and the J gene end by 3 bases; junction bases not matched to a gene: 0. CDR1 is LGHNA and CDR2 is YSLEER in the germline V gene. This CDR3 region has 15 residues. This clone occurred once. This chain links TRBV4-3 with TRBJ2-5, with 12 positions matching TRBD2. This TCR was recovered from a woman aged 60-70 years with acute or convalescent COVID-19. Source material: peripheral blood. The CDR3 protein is CASSQGLAGEETQYF. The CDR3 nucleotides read TGCGCCAGCAGCCAAGGACTAGCGGGGGAAGAGACCCAGTACTTC.